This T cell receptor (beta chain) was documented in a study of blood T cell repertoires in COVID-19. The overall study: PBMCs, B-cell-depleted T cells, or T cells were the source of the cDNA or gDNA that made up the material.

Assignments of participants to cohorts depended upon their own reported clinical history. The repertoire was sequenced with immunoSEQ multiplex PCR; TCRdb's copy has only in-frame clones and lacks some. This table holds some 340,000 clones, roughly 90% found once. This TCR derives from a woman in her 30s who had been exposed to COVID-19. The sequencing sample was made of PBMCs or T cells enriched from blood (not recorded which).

In nucleotides, the CDR3 is TGTGCCAGCAGCTTTAGCGGGGGGGCTTCCTGGAATGAGCAGTTCTTC. This codes for CASSFSGGASWNEQFF. The chain combines TRBV7-6 with TRBJ2-1, with TRBD2 matching 11 bases. The CDR3 is 16 residues long. The ends lost 3 bases at V and 7 bases at J; junction bases unmatched: 8. The germline V gene has CDR1 SGHVS and CDR2 FNYEAQ.